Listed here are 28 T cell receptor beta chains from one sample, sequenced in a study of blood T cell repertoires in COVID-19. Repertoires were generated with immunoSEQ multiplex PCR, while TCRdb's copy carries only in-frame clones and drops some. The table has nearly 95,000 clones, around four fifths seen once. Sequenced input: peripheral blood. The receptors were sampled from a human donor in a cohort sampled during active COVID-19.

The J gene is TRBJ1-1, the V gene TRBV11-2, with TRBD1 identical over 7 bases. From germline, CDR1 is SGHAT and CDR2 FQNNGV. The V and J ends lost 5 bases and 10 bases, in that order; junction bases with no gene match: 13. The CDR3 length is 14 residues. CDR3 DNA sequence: TGTGCCAGCAGCGCGACAGGGTCTGTTCTAGGAGCTTTCTTT. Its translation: CASSATGSVLGAFF.

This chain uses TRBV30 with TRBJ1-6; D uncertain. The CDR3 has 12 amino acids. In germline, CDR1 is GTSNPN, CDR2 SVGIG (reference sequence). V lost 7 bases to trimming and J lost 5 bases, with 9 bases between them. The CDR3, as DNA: TGTGCCTCAATCCAGAATAATTCACCCCTCCACTTT. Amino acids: CASIQNNSPLHF.

In DNA form, the CDR3 reads TGTGCCAGCAGTGCAGGTCCGGAGACAGAAATCTCCTACGAGCAGTACTTC. Translating gives CASSAGPETEISYEQYF. The chain combines TRBV2 with TRBJ2-7; a weak D match, TRBD1 (5 bases). The CDR3 is 17 residues long. The V end lost 4 bases, the J end lost 0 bases, and 19 bases lay between the germline ends. Looked up from germline, CDR1 is SNHLY and CDR2 is FYNNEI. The variable domain in full, with the rest retrieved from reference TRBV2 and TRBJ2-7, is EPEVTQTPSHQVTQMGQEVILRCVPISNHLYFYWYRQILGQKVEFLVSFYNNEISEKSEIFDDQFSVERPDGSNFTLKIRSTKLEDSAMYFCASSAGPETEISYEQYFGPGTRLTVT.

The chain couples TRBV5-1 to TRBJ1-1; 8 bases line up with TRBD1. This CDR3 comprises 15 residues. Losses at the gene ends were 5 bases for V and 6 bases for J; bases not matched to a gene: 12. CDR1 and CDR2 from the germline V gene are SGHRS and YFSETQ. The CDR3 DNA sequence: TGCGCCAGCAGGATAACGACAGGGGTAAATGCTGAAGCTTTCTTT. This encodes CASRITTGVNAEAFF.

The CDR3 loop reads CASSPYTRGAGGETQYF. CDR3 sequence (DNA): TGTGCCAGCAGCCCCTATACTAGAGGCGCGGGGGGAGAGACCCAGTACTTC. This chain joins TRBV3-1 (or the pseudogene TRBV3-2) and TRBJ2-5, with TRBD2 matching 8 bases. This CDR3 spans 17 amino acids. J lost 4 bases, V lost 4 bases, and 14 bases had no gene match. The germline CDR1 and CDR2 sequences are LGHDT and YNNKEL (reference sequence).

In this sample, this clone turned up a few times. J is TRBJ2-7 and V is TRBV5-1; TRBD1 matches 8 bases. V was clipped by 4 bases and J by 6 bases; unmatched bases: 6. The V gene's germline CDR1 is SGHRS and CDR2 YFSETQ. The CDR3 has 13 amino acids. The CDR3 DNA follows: TGCGCCAGCAGCATAGGACAGGGCCGCGAGCAGTACTTC. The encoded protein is CASSIGQGREQYF.

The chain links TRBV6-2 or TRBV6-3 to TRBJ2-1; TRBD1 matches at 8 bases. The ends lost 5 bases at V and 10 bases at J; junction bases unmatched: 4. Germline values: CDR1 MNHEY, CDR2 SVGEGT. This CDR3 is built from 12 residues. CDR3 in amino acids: CASSKQGVEQFF. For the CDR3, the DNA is TGTGCCAGCAGTAAACAGGGGGTAGAGCAGTTCTTC.

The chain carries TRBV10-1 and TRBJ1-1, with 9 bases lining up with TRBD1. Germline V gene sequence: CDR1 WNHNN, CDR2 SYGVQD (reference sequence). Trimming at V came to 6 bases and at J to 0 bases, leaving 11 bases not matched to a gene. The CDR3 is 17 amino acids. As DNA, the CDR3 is TGCGCCAGCAGCCCAACCCGGGACAGGGCTTTGAACACTGAAGCTTTCTTT. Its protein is CASSPTRDRALNTEAFF.

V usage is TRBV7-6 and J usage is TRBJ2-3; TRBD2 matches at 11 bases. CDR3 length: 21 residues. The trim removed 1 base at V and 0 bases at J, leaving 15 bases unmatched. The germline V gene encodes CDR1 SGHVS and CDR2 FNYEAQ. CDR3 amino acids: CASSLESVAGGYRASTDTQYF. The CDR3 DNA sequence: TGTGCCAGCAGCTTAGAGTCGGTAGCGGGAGGGTACCGTGCTAGCACAGATACGCAGTATTTT. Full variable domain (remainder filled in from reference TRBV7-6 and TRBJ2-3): GAGVSQSPRYKVTKRGQDVALRCDPISGHVSLYWYRQALGQGPEFLTYFNYEAQQDKSGLPNDRFSAERPEGSISTLTIQRTEQRDSAMYRCASSLESVAGGYRASTDTQYFGPGTRLTVL.

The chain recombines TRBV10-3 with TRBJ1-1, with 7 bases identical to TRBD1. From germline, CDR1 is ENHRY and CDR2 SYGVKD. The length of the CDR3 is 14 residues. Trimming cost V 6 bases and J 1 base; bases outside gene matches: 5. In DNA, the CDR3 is TGTGCCATCAGCTGGGACAGTGGGAACACTGAAGCTTTCTTT. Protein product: CAISWDSGNTEAFF.

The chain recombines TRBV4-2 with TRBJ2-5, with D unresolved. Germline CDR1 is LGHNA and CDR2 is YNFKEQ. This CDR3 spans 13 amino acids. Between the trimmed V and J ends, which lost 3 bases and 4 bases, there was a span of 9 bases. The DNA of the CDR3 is TGTGCCAGCAGCCACGAAGAGTCAGAGACCCAGTACTTC. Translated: CASSHEESETQYF.

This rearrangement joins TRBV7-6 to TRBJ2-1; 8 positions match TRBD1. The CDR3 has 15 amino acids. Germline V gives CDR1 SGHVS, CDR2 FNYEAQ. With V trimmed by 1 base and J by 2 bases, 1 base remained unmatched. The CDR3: CASSLGQGPYNEQFF. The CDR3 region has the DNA TGTGCCAGCAGCTTAGGACAGGGGCCCTACAATGAGCAGTTCTTC.

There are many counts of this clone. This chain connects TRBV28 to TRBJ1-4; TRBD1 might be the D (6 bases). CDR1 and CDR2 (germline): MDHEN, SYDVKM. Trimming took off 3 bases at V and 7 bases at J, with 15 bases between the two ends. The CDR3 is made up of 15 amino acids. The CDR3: CASSFGTRGFEKLFF. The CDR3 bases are TGTGCCAGCAGTTTTGGGACAAGGGGGTTTGAAAAACTGTTTTTT.

The CDR3 nucleotides are TGTGCCAGCAGCTTAGATTTCGAAGGAGGACGGACTGAAGCTTTCTTT. This gives the protein CASSLDFEGGRTEAFF. V gene TRBV11-2 combines with J gene TRBJ1-1; D gene ambiguous. Trimming took 0 bases from V and 5 from J, leaving 16 bases between them. This CDR3 is built from 16 residues. Germline-derived CDR1 and CDR2 are SGHAT and FQNNGV.

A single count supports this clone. CDR3 protein: CASSFNSGAEQYF. CDR3 in DNA: TGTGCCAGCAGCTTCAACTCTGGGGCCGAGCAGTACTTC. The J gene is TRBJ2-7, the V gene TRBV7-9; weak D call: TRBD1 (5 bases). Germline V gene lookup returns CDR1 SEHNR and CDR2 FQNEAQ (reference sequence). Trimming took off 3 bases at V and 6 bases at J, with 12 bases between the two ends. This CDR3 has 13 amino acids.

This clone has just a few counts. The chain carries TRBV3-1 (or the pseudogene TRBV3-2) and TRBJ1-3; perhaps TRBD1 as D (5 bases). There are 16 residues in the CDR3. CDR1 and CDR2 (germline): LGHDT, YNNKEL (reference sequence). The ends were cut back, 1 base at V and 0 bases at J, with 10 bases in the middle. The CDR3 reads CASSQGTGSSGNTIYF. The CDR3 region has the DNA TGTGCCAGCAGCCAAGGAACAGGCTCCTCTGGAAACACCATATATTTT.

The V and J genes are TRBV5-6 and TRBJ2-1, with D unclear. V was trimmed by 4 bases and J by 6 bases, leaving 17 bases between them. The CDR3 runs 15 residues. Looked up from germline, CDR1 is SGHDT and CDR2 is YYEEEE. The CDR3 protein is CASSPPLRSSNEQFF. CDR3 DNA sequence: TGTGCCAGCAGCCCCCCTTTACGGAGCTCCAATGAGCAGTTCTTC.

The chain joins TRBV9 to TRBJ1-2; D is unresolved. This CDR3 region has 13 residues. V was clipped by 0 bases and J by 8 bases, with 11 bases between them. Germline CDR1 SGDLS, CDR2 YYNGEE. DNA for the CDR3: TGTGCCAGCAGCGTAGATCTAGGAAGAGGCTACACCTTC. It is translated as CASSVDLGRGYTF.

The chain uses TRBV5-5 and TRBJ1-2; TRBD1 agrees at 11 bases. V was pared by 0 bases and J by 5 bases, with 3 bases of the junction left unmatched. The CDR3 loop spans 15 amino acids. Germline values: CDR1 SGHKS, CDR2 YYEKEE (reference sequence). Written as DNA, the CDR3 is TGTGCCAGCAGCTTGGTCGGGACAGGGGGTTATGGCTACACCTTC. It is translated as CASSLVGTGGYGYTF.

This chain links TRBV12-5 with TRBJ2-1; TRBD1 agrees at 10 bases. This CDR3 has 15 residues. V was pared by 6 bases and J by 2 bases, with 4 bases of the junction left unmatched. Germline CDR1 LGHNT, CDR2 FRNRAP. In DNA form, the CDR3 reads TGTGCTAGTGGCCCGGGACAGGGGACCTACAATGAGCAGTTCTTC. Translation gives CASGPGQGTYNEQFF.

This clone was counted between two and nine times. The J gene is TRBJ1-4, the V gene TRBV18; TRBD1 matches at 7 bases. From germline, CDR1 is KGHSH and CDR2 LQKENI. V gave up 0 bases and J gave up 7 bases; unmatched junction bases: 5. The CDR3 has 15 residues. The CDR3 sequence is CASSPPDRRGEKLFF. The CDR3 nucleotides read TGTGCCAGCTCACCACCGGACAGGAGAGGTGAAAAACTGTTTTTT.

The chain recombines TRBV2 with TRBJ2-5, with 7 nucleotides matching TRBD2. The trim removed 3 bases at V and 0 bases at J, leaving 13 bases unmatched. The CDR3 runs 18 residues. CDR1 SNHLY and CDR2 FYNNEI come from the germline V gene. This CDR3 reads CASSEGRTTGGNQETQYF. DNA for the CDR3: TGTGCCAGCAGTGAGGGGCGTACAACGGGGGGAAACCAAGAGACCCAGTACTTC.

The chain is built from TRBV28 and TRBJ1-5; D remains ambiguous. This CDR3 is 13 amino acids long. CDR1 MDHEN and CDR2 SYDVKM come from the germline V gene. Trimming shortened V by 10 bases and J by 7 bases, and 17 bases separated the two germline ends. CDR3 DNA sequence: TGTGCCACCCAAGAGGGTGGCGGACAGCCCCAGCATTTT. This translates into CATQEGGGQPQHF.

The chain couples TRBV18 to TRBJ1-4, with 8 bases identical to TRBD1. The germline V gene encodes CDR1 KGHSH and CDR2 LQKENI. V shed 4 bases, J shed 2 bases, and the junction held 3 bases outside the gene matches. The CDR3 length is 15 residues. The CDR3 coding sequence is TGTGCCAGCTCACACCGACAGGGGACTAATGAAAAACTGTTTTTT. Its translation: CASSHRQGTNEKLFF.

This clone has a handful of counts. Here the CDR3 DNA reads TGTGCCAGCAGCTCTTCTAGCGGGGAGCTGTTTTTT. This translates into CASSSSSGELFF. This sequence joins TRBV7-3 and TRBJ2-2; D call uncertain. V lost 4 bases to trimming and J lost 7 bases, with 7 bases between them. The CDR3 has 12 residues. Per germline, CDR1 SGHTA and CDR2 FQGTGA. Variable domain in full (rest from reference TRBV7-3 and TRBJ2-2): GAGVSQTPSNKVTEKGKYVELRCDPISGHTALYWYRQSLGQGPEFLIYFQGTGAADDSGLPNDRFFAVRPEGSVSTLKIQRTERGDSAVYLCASSSSSGELFFGEGSRLTVL.

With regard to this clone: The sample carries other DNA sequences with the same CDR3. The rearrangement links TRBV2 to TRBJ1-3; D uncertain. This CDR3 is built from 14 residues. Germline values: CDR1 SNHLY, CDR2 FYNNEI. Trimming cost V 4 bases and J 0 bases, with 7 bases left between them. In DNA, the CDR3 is TGTGCCAGCAGTGTGGCAGGCTCTGGAAACACCATATATTTT. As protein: CASSVAGSGNTIYF.

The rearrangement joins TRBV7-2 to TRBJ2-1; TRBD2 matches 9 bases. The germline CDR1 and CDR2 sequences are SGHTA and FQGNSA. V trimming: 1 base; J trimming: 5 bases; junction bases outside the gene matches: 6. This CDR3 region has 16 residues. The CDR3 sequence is CASSLGWREGHNEQFF. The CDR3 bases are TGTGCCAGCAGCTTAGGGTGGCGGGAGGGCCACAATGAGCAGTTCTTC.

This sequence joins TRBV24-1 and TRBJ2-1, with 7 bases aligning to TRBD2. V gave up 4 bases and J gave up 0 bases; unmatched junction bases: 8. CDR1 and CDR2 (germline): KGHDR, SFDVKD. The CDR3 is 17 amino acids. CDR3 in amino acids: CATSEPTSASSYNEQFF. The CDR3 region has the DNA TGTGCCACCAGTGAACCAACTAGCGCGAGCTCCTACAATGAGCAGTTCTTC.